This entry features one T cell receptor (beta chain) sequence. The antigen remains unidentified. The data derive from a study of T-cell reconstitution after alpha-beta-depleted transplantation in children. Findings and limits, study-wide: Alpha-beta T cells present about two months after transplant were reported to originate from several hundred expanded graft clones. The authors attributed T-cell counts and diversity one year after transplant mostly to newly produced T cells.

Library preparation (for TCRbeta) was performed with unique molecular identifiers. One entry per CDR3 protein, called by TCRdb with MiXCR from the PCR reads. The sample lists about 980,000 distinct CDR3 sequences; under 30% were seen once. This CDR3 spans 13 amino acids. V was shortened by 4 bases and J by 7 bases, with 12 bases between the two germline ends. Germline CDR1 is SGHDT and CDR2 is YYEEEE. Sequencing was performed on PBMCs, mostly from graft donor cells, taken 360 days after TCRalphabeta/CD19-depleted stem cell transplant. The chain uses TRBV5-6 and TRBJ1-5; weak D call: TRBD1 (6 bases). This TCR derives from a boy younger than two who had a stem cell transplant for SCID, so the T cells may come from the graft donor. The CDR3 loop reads CASSNREGQPQHF. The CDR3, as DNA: TGTGCCAGCAGCAACAGGGAGGGCCAGCCCCAGCATTTT.